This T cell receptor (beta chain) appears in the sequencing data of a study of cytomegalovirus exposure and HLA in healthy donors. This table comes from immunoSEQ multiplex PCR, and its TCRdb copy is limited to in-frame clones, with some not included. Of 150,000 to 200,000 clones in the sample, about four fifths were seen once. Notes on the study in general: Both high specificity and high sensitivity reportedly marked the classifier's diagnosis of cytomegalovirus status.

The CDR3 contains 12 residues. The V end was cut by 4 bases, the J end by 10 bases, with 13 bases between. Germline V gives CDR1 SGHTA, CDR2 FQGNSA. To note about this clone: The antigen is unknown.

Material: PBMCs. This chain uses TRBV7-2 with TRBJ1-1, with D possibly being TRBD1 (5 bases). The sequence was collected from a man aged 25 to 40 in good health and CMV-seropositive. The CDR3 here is CASSSWGDLAFF. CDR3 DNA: TGTGCCAGCAGCTCGTGGGGCGATTTAGCTTTCTTT.